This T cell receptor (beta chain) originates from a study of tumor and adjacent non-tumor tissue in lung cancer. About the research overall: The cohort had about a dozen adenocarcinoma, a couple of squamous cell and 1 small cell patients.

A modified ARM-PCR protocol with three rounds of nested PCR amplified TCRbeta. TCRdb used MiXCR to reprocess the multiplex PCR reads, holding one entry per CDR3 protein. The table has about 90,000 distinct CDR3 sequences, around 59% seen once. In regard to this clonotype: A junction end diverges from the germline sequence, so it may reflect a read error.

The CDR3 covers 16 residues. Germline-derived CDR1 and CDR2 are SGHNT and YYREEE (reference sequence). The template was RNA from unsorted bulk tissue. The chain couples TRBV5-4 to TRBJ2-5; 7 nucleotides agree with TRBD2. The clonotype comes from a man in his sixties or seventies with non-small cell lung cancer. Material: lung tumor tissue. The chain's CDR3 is CASSSKSQGGQETLYF. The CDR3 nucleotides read TGTGCCAGCAGTTCAAAATCCCAGGGAGGGCAAGAGACCCTGTACTTC.